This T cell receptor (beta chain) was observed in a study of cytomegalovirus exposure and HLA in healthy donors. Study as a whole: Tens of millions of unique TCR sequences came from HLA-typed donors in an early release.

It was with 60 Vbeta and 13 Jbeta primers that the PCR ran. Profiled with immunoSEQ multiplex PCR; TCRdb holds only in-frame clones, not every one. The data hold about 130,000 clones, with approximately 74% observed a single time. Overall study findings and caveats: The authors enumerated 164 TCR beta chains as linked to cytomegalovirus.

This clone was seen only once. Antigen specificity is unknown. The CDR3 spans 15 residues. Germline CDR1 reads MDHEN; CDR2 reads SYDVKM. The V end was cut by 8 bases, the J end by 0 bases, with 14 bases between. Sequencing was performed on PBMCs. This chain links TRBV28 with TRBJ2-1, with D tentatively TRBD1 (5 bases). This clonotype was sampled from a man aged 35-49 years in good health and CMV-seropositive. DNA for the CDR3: TGTGCCAGCCATAGGGGCGTGAGCTCCTACAATGAGCAGTTCTTC. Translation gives CASHRGVSSYNEQFF.